Listed here are 28 T cell receptor beta chains from one sample, sequenced in a study of T cell repertoires in cytomegalovirus infection. For these receptors, no antigen is known. TCRdb used MiXCR to reprocess the reads, holding one entry per CDR3 protein. This table has about 890,000 distinct CDR3 sequences, around a third appearing once. The sample was cultured CD8+ T cells from PBMCs, taken from culture after CMV antigen stimulation. The receptor set was obtained from a human donor in good health (CMV status not recorded). Some clones in this sample may be carry-over from other donors' samples.

CDR3 DNA sequence: TGCGCCAGCAGCCAAAAAGGGTCGCGGCATCATGAGCAGTTCTTC. Amino acids: CASSQKGSRHHEQFF. This chain joins TRBV4-1 and TRBJ2-1; no clear D. The germline V gene has CDR1 MGHRA and CDR2 YSYEKL. V gave up 2 bases and J gave up 8 bases, with 16 bases separating them. The CDR3 totals 15 residues.

The chain has TRBV27 and TRBJ1-4; D is unclear. The V end lost 0 bases, the J end lost 0 bases, and 26 bases lay between the germline ends. Per germline, CDR1 MNHEY and CDR2 SMNVEV (reference sequence). The CDR3 sequence is 22 residues long. CDR3 protein: CASSLSYGLSLGNRATNEKLFF. The CDR3, as DNA: TGTGCCAGCAGTTTATCCTACGGGCTCTCCTTGGGCAATAGGGCAACTAATGAAAAACTGTTTTTT.

This clonotype has only one observation. The V call is TRBV4-2, the J call TRBJ2-7; possibly TRBD1 or TRBD2 for D (5 bases each). CDR3 length equals 15 residues. V was shortened by 0 bases and J by 4 bases, with 13 bases between the two germline ends. Germline assignment: CDR1 LGHNA and CDR2 YNFKEQ. The CDR3 here is CASSQEAAGRYEQYV. CDR3 bases: TGTGCCAGCAGCCAAGAAGCCGCAGGGAGATACGAGCAGTACGTC.

This clonotype has a single count. Just one base apart from a much larger clone, this may be a read error. The gene calls are TRBV7-1 and TRBJ2-3, with 10 bases matching TRBD2. TRBV7-1 is flagged as an ORF with uncertain function. The CDR3 has 18 amino acids. CDR3 region: CVSSSIEAGGPIADTQYF. The DNA of the CDR3 is TGTGTCAGCAGCTCAATCGAAGCGGGGGGGCCCATCGCAGATACGCAGTATTTT.

The chain combines TRBV12-3 or TRBV12-4 with TRBJ2-7, with 9 bases that match TRBD1. The V and J ends lost 5 bases and 6 bases, in that order; junction bases with no gene match: 11. The CDR3 runs to 15 residues. CDR3: CASSACGTGYCEQYV. CDR3 coding DNA: TGTGCCAGCAGTGCCTGTGGGACAGGGTACTGCGAGCAGTACGTC.

This clonotype was seen more than once but under ten times. The chain couples TRBV15 to TRBJ1-1; a possible D gene is TRBD1 (6 bases). Trimming stripped 0 bases from V and 4 bases from J, with 9 bases between. This CDR3 has 14 amino acids. Germline lookup yields CDR1 LNHNV and CDR2 YYDKDF (reference sequence). CDR3 residues: CATSRDRGSTEAFF. The DNA for the CDR3 is TGTGCCACCAGCAGAGACAGGGGCTCCACTGAAGCTTTCTTT.

The V call is TRBV6-5, the J call TRBJ2-3; D not resolved. The V end lost 5 bases, the J end lost 2 bases, and 20 bases lay between the germline ends. The length of the CDR3 is 17 residues. CDR1 is MNHEY and CDR2 is SVGAGI in the germline V gene. CDR3 loop: CASSINAGSLNTDTQYF. The CDR3 DNA reads TGTGCCAGCAGTATCAATGCAGGTTCTCTTAACACAGATACGCAGTATTTT.

This clonotype was counted between two and nine times. The chain uses TRBV7-9 and TRBJ2-5, with D perhaps assigned TRBD1 or TRBD2 (5 bases each). Germline V CDR1 and CDR2: SEHNR, FQNEAQ (reference sequence). Trimming left V 5 bases short and J 2 bases short, with 12 bases between. The CDR3 length is 14 residues. CDR3 protein: CASSNRDAQETQYF. The CDR3 coding sequence is TGTGCCAGCAGCAACCGGGACGCTCAAGAGACCCAGTACTTC. Filled out from reference TRBV7-9 and TRBJ2-5, the complete variable domain reads DTGVSQNPRHKITKRGQNVTFRCDPISEHNRLYWYRQTLGQGPEFLTYFQNEAQLEKSRLLSDRFSAERPKGSFSTLEIQRTEQGDSAMYLCASSNRDAQETQYFGPGTRLLVL.

This clonotype has a count of ten or more. This chain joins TRBV25-1 and TRBJ1-5, with 7 bases aligning to TRBD1. Trimming removed 4 bases from V and 4 bases from J; junction bases left unmatched: 4. Germline CDR1 is MGHDK and CDR2 is SYGVNS. The CDR3 consists of 14 residues. DNA of the CDR3: TGTGCCAGCAGTGGGGACAGTGCTAATCAGCCCCAGCATTTT. Protein sequence: CASSGDSANQPQHF.

This sequence joins TRBV7-6 and TRBJ2-2; TRBD2 agrees at 8 bases. This CDR3 spans 16 amino acids. The germline V gene encodes CDR1 SGHVS and CDR2 FNYEAQ. With 5 bases clipped from V and 4 bases from J, the junction kept 9 bases outside the gene matches. The CDR3 nucleotides are TGTGCCAGCAGCGCAGCGGGGGTACTGGGCACCGGGGAGCTGTTTTTT. It is translated as CASSAAGVLGTGELFF.

The chain links TRBV27 to TRBJ2-3, with TRBD2 as a possible D gene (7 bases). This CDR3 spans 15 amino acids. Germline V gene sequence: CDR1 MNHEY, CDR2 SMNVEV (reference sequence). The V end lost 6 bases, the J end lost 6 bases, and 19 bases lay between the germline ends. CDR3 in amino acids: CASSPLATGPDTQYF. CDR3 nucleotides: TGTGCCAGCAGCCCACTAGCGACAGGACCGGATACGCAGTATTTT.

In this sample, this clonotype turned up a few times. V and J are TRBV24-1 and TRBJ2-2; no clear D. The CDR3 runs 14 residues. V was pared by 3 bases and J by 4 bases, with 8 bases between. CDR1 is KGHDR and CDR2 is SFDVKD in the germline V gene. The CDR3 DNA is TGTGCCACCAGTGATCCGCAGAGCACCGGGGAGCTGTTTTTT. Its protein product is CATSDPQSTGELFF.

V is TRBV23-1 and J is TRBJ1-3, with unresolved D. TRBV23-1 is sorted into the ORF group, with uncertain function. The CDR3 covers 16 residues. Trimming took 2 bases from V and 0 from J, leaving 11 bases between them. The CDR3 is CASSQKILSSGNTIYF. In DNA form, the CDR3 reads TGCGCCAGCAGTCAAAAGATTCTGAGCTCTGGAAACACCATATATTTT.

The chain uses TRBV6-5 and TRBJ1-2; D remains ambiguous. Germline V lookup: CDR1 MNHEY, CDR2 SVGAGI. There are 14 residues in the CDR3. Deletions cut 0 bases from V and 2 bases from J, with 7 bases between. The CDR3 nucleotides read TGTGCCAGCAGTTACTCGTTGTCCAACTATGGCTACACCTTC. It is translated as CASSYSLSNYGYTF.

This clonotype was seen many times. V is TRBV7-2 and J is TRBJ2-7; maybe TRBD1 (6 bases). Trimming removed 5 bases from V and 2 bases from J, with 28 bases in between. The CDR3 consists of 19 residues. The germline V gene has CDR1 SGHTA and CDR2 FQGNSA. In DNA form, the CDR3 reads TGTGCCAGCAGCCCAACCGACAGGTCGTCTCGCGTGGTCGCCTACGAGCAGTACTTC. Protein sequence: CASSPTDRSSRVVAYEQYF. The full variable domain, with the rest looked up from reference TRBV7-2 and TRBJ2-7, is GAGVSQSPSNKVTEKGKDVELRCDPISGHTALYWYRQSLGQGLEFLIYFQGNSAPDKSGLPSDRFSAERTGGSVSTLTIQRTQQEDSAVYLCASSPTDRSSRVVAYEQYFGPGTRLTVT.

This clonotype was recorded a few times. The chain carries TRBV19 and TRBJ1-1; tentatively, D is TRBD1 (5 bases). The germline V gene has CDR1 LNHDA and CDR2 SQIVND (reference sequence). CDR3 length equals 15 residues. Between the trimmed V and J ends, which lost 5 bases and 1 base, there was a span of 14 bases. Here the CDR3 reads CASSFQGMRNTEAFF. DNA of the CDR3: TGTGCCAGTAGTTTTCAGGGAATGAGGAACACTGAAGCTTTCTTT.

The chain links TRBV15 to TRBJ1-5, with a tentative D call TRBD1 (6 bases). The CDR3 totals 14 residues. Germline-derived CDR1 and CDR2 are LNHNV and YYDKDF (reference sequence). The V and J ends lost 0 bases and 8 bases respectively, with 11 bases between them. The CDR3 region is CATSRDGQGKPQHF. The DNA for the CDR3 is TGTGCCACCAGCAGAGATGGCCAGGGGAAGCCCCAGCATTTT.

The gene calls are TRBV3-1 and TRBJ1-1; perhaps TRBD1 as D (5 bases). From germline, CDR1 is LGHDT and CDR2 YNNKEL (reference sequence). There are 17 residues in the CDR3. The germline V and J ends were trimmed by 1 base and 2 bases, with 17 bases remaining between them. CDR3 DNA: TGTGCCAGCAGCCAAGGAGTGGGCGGACACCTCAACACTGAAGCTTTCTTT. This gives the protein CASSQGVGGHLNTEAFF. The variable domain in full, with the rest retrieved from reference TRBV3-1 and TRBJ1-1, is DTAVSQTPKYLVTQMGNDKSIKCEQNLGHDTMYWYKQDSKKFLKIMFSYNNKELIINETVPNRFSPKSPDKAHLNLHINSLELGDSAVYFCASSQGVGGHLNTEAFFGQGTRLTVV.

A few counts support this clonotype. The junction does not match germline at one end; this may be a read error. The J gene is TRBJ2-2, the V gene TRBV7-9; a weak D match, TRBD1 (6 bases). This CDR3 is 15 amino acids long. From germline, CDR1 is SEHNR and CDR2 FQNEAQ (reference sequence). CDR3: CTSSSKTGLVGELFF. In DNA, the CDR3 is TGTACCAGCAGCTCCAAAACAGGGCTGGTCGGGGAGCTGTTTTTT.

There are a few counts of this clonotype. V and J are TRBV7-9 and TRBJ2-5; TRBD2 matches 7 bases. Germline assignment: CDR1 SEHNR and CDR2 FQNEAQ (reference sequence). CDR3 size: 16 residues. After removal of 5 bases from V and 0 bases from J, the junction contained 9 bases not matched to a gene. The CDR3 region is CASSPRLAANQETQYF. The CDR3 region has the DNA TGTGCCAGCAGCCCCCGACTAGCAGCTAACCAAGAGACCCAGTACTTC.

The rearrangement uses TRBV28 and TRBJ1-6, with unresolved D. Between the trimmed V and J ends, which lost 4 bases and 5 bases, there was a span of 12 bases. This CDR3 region has 15 residues. The V gene's germline CDR1 is MDHEN and CDR2 SYDVKM. DNA of the CDR3: TGTGCCAGCAGTTATTTGAGGGAGAATAATTCACCCCTCCACTTT. It encodes CASSYLRENNSPLHF.

The V and J genes are TRBV7-9 and TRBJ1-4, with unresolved D. V was pared by 4 bases and J by 5 bases, with 11 bases between. Looked up from germline, CDR1 is SEHNR and CDR2 is FQNEAQ (reference sequence). CDR3 length equals 14 residues. The CDR3 DNA reads TGTGCCAGCAGCTCGGGCCCCGCGAATGAAAAACTGTTTTTT. Its protein product is CASSSGPANEKLFF.

This clonotype was found many times. The rearrangement links TRBV7-2 to TRBJ2-1, with 7 bases that match TRBD2. Germline CDR1 reads SGHTA; CDR2 reads FQGNSA. J gave up 2 bases and V 5 bases, and 9 bases lay outside the gene matches. This CDR3 region has 16 residues. The CDR3 loop is CASSKPGTTPYNEQFF. The DNA for the CDR3 is TGTGCCAGCAGCAAACCGGGGACTACACCCTACAATGAGCAGTTCTTC.

V is TRBV6-2 or TRBV6-3 and J is TRBJ2-7; D is undetermined. The CDR3 is 12 residues long. V dropped 2 bases and J dropped 4 bases, with 6 bases sitting between them. CDR1 is MNHEY and CDR2 is SVGEGT in the germline V gene. For the CDR3, the DNA is TGTGCCAGCAGTTACGGGGAATACGAGCAGTACTTC. It is translated as CASSYGEYEQYF.

The chain combines TRBV15 with TRBJ2-5, with a possible D match to TRBD2 (5 bases). Deletions cut 1 base from V and 4 bases from J, with 16 bases between. CDR1 is LNHNV and CDR2 is YYDKDF in the germline V gene (reference sequence). This CDR3 is 16 amino acids long. The DNA of the CDR3 is TGTGCCACCAGCAGAGTGGCGGGTTCTCTGGGAGAGACCCAGTACTTC. Protein: CATSRVAGSLGETQYF.

The V and J genes are TRBV4-3 and TRBJ2-1; D is ambiguous. This CDR3 has 17 residues. Trimming removed 0 bases at V and 2 bases at J, with 14 bases between. Per the germline V gene, CDR1 is LGHNA and CDR2 is YSLEER. The CDR3 nucleotides are TGCGCCAGCAGCCAAGATAGGGCATGGGGAACCTACAATGAGCAGTTCTTC. It codes for CASSQDRAWGTYNEQFF.

This clonotype was seen more than once but under ten times. This chain links TRBV5-1 with TRBJ2-3; TRBD2 might be the D (6 bases). The CDR3 contains 15 residues. The V end was cut by 4 bases, the J end by 4 bases, with 16 bases between. CDR1 SGHRS and CDR2 YFSETQ come from the germline V gene. The CDR3 here is CASSPTWGRPDTQYF. The CDR3 nucleotides are TGCGCCAGCAGCCCCACGTGGGGGAGGCCAGATACGCAGTATTTT.

Written as DNA, the CDR3 is TGTGCCAGCAGCTTAAGTAACAGTCATCGTGAAGCTTTCTTT. Amino acid sequence: CASSLSNSHREAFF. J is TRBJ1-1 and V is TRBV7-9; D call uncertain. Trimming pared 2 bases from V and 7 bases from J, leaving 14 bases between. The CDR3 is 14 amino acids. CDR1 is SEHNR, CDR2 FQNEAQ, per germline (reference sequence).